These 10 T cell receptor beta chains were sequenced from one sample in a study of shared clonotypes between healthy human individuals. Assay: immunoSEQ multiplex PCR; the TCRdb copy retains only in-frame clones and omits some. The data show roughly 490,000 clones, 76% seen once. Sequencing was carried out using PBMCs. The origin of the receptors is a woman between 40 and 55 years old in good health. Some clones in this sample may be carry-over from other donors' samples.

This clone was seen a single time. The V and J genes are TRBV25-1 and TRBJ1-1; weak D call: TRBD1 (6 bases). The CDR3 length is 14 residues. The germline gives CDR1 MGHDK, CDR2 SYGVNS. Trimming took off 2 bases at V and 3 bases at J, with 10 bases between the two ends. The CDR3 DNA is TGTGCCAGCAGTGAAGGACAGAGGTACACTGAAGCTTTCTTT. It translates to CASSEGQRYTEAFF.

The chain is built from TRBV2 and TRBJ2-2, with 13 bases aligning to TRBD2. There are 15 residues in the CDR3. Germline loops: CDR1 SNHLY, CDR2 FYNNEI. V was clipped by 6 bases and J by 6 bases; unmatched bases: 4. DNA for the CDR3: TGTGCCAGCAGGCAACTAGCGGGAGGGGCCGGGGAGCTGTTTTTT. It codes for CASRQLAGGAGELFF. Based on the CDR3 plus reference TRBV2 and TRBJ2-2, the full variable domain is EPEVTQTPSHQVTQMGQEVILRCVPISNHLYFYWYRQILGQKVEFLVSFYNNEISEKSEIFDDQFSVERPDGSNFTLKIRSTKLEDSAMYFCASRQLAGGAGELFFGEGSRLTVL.

The J gene is TRBJ2-5, the V gene TRBV28; 8 bases agree with TRBD1. The J call is uncertain, as TRBJ2-7 better fits the DNA end. In germline, CDR1 is MDHEN, CDR2 SYDVKM. The CDR3 totals 18 residues. CDR3 loop: CASSSLLTWTGISYEQYF. As DNA, the CDR3 is TGTGCCAGCAGTTCCCTCCTAACCTGGACAGGGATCTCCTACGAGCAGTACTTC.

CDR3 bases: TGTGCCAGCAGTCCGCTCGGGGATGGGTACAATGAGCAGTTCTTC. It yields the protein CASSPLGDGYNEQFF. The chain joins TRBV28 to TRBJ2-1; D might be TRBD2 (5 bases). Germline CDR1 and CDR2: MDHEN and SYDVKM. CDR3 size: 15 residues. V was pared by 5 bases and J by 4 bases, with 15 bases between.

A word on this clone: This sequence may be a read error, since a much larger clone differs from it by one base. This chain joins TRBV7-2 and TRBJ1-1, with unresolved D. Germline loops: CDR1 SGHTA, CDR2 FQGNSA. The CDR3 has 13 amino acids. With 3 bases removed from V and 1 base from J, the gap between germline ends came to 6 bases. Here the CDR3 DNA reads TGTGCCAGCAGCTTCAACAGGAACACTGAAGCTTTCTTT. Translated: CASSFNRNTEAFF.

This clone is a singleton in its sample. The chain has TRBV10-2 and TRBJ2-7, with D possibly matching TRBD1 (6 bases). Germline CDR1 is WSHSY and CDR2 is SAAADI. V shed 6 bases and J shed 0 bases, with 9 bases lying between them. This CDR3 is built from 13 residues. CDR3 loop: CASRQGTSYEQYF. Written as DNA, the CDR3 is TGCGCCAGCAGGCAGGGGACCTCCTACGAGCAGTACTTC.

The genes are TRBV7-6 and TRBJ2-2, with D perhaps matching TRBD1 (8 bases). CDR1 and CDR2 from the germline V gene are SGHVS and FNYEAQ. The CDR3 has 15 amino acids. V was cut by 4 bases and J by 4 bases, with 13 bases left in between. CDR3 in amino acids: CASSSYRGGTGELFF. The CDR3 DNA sequence: TGTGCCAGCAGCTCCTACAGGGGGGGCACCGGGGAGCTGTTTTTT.

J is TRBJ2-1 and V is TRBV19, with 9 bases matching TRBD2. After removal of 2 bases from V and 6 bases from J, the junction contained 5 bases not matched to a gene. Germline loops: CDR1 LNHDA, CDR2 SQIVND (reference sequence). There are 15 residues in the CDR3. CDR3 in amino acids: CASSIMREGRNEQFF. CDR3 bases: TGTGCCAGTAGTATAATGCGGGAGGGCCGCAATGAGCAGTTCTTC. The full variable domain, in which reference TRBV19 and TRBJ2-1 provide the parts outside the CDR3, is DGGITQSPKYLFRKEGQNVTLSCEQNLNHDAMYWYRQDPGQGLRLIYYSQIVNDFQKGDIAEGYSVSREKKESFPLTVTSAQKNPTAFYLCASSIMREGRNEQFFGPGTRLTVL.

The chain uses TRBV10-3 and TRBJ2-5; no reliable D call. Matching the DNA end better, TRBJ2-7 makes the J call doubtful. The CDR3 has 12 residues. Germline assignment: CDR1 ENHRY and CDR2 SYGVKD. The CDR3 DNA reads TGTGCCATCAGTGAGATCGGCTACGAGCAGTACTTC. It encodes CAISEIGYEQYF.

This clone was observed at least ten times. This chain uses TRBV7-2 with TRBJ2-1; 9 nucleotides match TRBD2. The germline V gene has CDR1 SGHTA and CDR2 FQGNSA. The CDR3 runs to 16 residues. V gave up 3 bases and J gave up 0 bases; unmatched junction bases: 3. The DNA for the CDR3 is TGTGCCAGCAGCTTCGCGGGAGGGGTCTCCTACAATGAGCAGTTCTTC. Its translation is CASSFAGGVSYNEQFF.